The clone carrying this TCR beta chain has ten or more counts. The target antigen is unknown. This CDR3 contains 14 residues. Germline assignment: CDR1 SGHAT and CDR2 FQNNGV. The V end lost 1 base, the J end lost 1 base, and 7 bases lay between the germline ends. This specimen comes from a study of early T cells in non-severe SARS-CoV-2 infection. Whole-study findings and limits: In VDJdb matching, anti-spike CD8 responses were favored while private and CD4 specificities went missing.

Each single cDNA molecule received a unique molecular identifier. TCRdb itself ran the 5' RACE reads through MiXCR, one entry per CDR3 protein. The sample includes about 22,000 distinct CDR3 sequences, less than 5% of them seen just once. The gene calls are TRBV11-2 and TRBJ1-1; tentatively, D is TRBD1 (5 bases). This TCR was recovered from an adult who was a healthcare worker with PCR-confirmed SARS-CoV-2 infection or an uninfected control (not recorded which). Sequenced sample: whole blood. The CDR3 spells CASSLGGRNTEAFF. The CDR3 nucleotides read TGTGCCAGCAGCTTAGGGGGCAGGAACACTGAAGCTTTCTTT. Full variable domain (outside the CDR3, taken from reference TRBV11-2 and TRBJ1-1): EAGVAQSPRYKIIEKRQSVAFWCNPISGHATLYWYQQILGQGPKLLIQFQNNGVVDDSQLPKDRFSAERLKGVDSTLKIQPAKLEDSAVYLCASSLGGRNTEAFFGQGTRLTVV.